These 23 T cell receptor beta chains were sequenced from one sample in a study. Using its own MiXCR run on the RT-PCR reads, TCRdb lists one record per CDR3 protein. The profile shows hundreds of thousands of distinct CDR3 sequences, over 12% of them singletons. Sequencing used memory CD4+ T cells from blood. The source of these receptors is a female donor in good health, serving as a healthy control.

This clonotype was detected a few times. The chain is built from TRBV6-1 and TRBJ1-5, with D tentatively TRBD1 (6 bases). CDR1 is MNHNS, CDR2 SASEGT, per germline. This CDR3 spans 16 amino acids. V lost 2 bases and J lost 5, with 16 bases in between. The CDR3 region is CASSERAGDSHQPQHF. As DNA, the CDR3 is TGTGCCAGCAGTGAACGGGCAGGGGACTCCCATCAGCCCCAGCATTTT.

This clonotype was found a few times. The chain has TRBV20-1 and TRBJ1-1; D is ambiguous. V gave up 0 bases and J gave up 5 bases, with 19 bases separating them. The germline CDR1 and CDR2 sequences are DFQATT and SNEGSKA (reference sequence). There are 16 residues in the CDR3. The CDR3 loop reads CSARDIRSTGGTEAFF. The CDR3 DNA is TGCAGTGCTAGAGATATACGGAGCACCGGCGGAACTGAAGCTTTCTTT.

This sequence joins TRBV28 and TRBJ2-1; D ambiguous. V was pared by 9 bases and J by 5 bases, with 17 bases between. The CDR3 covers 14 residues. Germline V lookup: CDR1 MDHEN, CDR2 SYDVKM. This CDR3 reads CASSPARWDNEQFF. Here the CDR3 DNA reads TGTGCCAGTTCCCCCGCCCGGTGGGACAATGAGCAGTTCTTC.

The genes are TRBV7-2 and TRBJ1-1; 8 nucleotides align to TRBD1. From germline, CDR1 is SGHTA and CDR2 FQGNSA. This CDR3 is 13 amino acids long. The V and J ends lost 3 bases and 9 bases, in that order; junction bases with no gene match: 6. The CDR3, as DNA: TGTGCCAGCAGCTTTTCACAGGGGGATCAAGCTTTCTTT. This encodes CASSFSQGDQAFF. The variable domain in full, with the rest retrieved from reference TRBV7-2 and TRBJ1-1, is GAGVSQSPSNKVTEKGKDVELRCDPISGHTALYWYRQSLGQGLEFLIYFQGNSAPDKSGLPSDRFSAERTGGSVSTLTIQRTQQEDSAVYLCASSFSQGDQAFFGQGTRLTVV.

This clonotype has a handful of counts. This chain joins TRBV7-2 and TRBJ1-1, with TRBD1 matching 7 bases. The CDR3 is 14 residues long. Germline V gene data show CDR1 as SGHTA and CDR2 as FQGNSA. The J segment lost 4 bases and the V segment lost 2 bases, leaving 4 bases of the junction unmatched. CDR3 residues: CASSLTYRGTEAFF. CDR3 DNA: TGTGCCAGCAGCTTAACCTACAGGGGCACTGAAGCTTTCTTT.

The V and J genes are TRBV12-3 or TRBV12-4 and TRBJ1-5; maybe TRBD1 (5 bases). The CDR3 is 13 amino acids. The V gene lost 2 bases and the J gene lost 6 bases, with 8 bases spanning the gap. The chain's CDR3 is CASSLSGGQPQHF. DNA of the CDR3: TGTGCCAGCAGTTTAAGCGGGGGTCAGCCCCAGCATTTT.

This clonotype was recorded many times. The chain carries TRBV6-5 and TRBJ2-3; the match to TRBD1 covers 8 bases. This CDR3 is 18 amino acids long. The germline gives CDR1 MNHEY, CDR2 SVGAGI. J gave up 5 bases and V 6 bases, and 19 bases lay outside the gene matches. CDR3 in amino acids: CASRLPPPDRDVQDTQYF. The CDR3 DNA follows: TGTGCCAGCAGACTACCCCCCCCGGACAGGGACGTGCAAGATACGCAGTATTTT.

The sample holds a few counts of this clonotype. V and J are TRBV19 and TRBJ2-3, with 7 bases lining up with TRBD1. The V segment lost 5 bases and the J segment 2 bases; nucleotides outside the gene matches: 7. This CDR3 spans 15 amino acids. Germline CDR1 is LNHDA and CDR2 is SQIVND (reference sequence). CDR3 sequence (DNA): TGTGCCAGTAGTCCTCGACAGGGATACACAGATACGCAGTATTTT. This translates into CASSPRQGYTDTQYF.

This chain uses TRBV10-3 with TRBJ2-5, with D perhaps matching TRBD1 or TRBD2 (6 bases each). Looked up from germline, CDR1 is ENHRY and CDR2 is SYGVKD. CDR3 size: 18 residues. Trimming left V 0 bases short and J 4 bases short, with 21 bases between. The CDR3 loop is CAISESIGGGGSRETQYF. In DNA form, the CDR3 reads TGTGCCATCAGTGAGTCGATCGGCGGAGGGGGGAGCAGAGAGACCCAGTACTTC.

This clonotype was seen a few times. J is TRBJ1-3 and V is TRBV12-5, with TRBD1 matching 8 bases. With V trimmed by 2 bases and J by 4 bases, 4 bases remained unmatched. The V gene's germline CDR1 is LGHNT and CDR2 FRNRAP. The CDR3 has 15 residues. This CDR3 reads CASGLRQGLGNTIYF. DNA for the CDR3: TGTGCTAGTGGTTTGAGACAGGGGTTAGGAAACACCATATATTTT.

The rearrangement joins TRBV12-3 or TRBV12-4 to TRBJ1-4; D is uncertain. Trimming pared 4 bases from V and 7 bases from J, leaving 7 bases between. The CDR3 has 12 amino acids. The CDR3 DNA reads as TGTGCCAGCAGTTCATCGGTTGAAAAACTGTTTTTT. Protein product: CASSSSVEKLFF.

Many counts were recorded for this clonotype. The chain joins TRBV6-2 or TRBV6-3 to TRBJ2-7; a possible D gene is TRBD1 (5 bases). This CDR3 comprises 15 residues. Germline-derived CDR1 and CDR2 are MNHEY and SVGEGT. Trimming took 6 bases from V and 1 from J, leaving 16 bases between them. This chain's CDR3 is CASSLSQTESYEQYF. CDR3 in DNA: TGTGCCAGCAGCTTAAGTCAGACAGAGTCCTACGAGCAGTACTTC.

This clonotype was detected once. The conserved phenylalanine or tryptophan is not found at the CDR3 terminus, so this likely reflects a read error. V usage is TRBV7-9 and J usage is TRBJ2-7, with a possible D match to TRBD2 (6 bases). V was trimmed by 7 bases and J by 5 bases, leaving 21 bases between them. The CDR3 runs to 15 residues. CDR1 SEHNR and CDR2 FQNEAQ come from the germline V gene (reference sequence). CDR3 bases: TGTGCCAGCATACAAAGTGGAGGGACGGTCCACGAGCAGTACTAC. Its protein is CASIQSGGTVHEQYY.

CDR3 bases: TGTGCCAGCAGCGAAGGGGCGGACTATGGCTACACCTTC. This sequence encodes CASSEGADYGYTF. The V call is TRBV5-4, the J call TRBJ1-2; D perhaps matches TRBD1 (5 bases). Germline values: CDR1 SGHNT, CDR2 YYREEE (reference sequence). CDR3 length equals 13 residues. Trimming took off 4 bases at V and 3 bases at J, with 10 bases between the two ends.

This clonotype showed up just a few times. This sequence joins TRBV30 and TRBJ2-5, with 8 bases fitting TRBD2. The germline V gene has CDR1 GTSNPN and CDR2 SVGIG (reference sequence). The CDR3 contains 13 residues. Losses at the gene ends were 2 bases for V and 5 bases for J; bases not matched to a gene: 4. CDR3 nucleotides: TGTGCCTGGAGTACGGGACTAGGGGAGACCCAGTACTTC. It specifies CAWSTGLGETQYF.

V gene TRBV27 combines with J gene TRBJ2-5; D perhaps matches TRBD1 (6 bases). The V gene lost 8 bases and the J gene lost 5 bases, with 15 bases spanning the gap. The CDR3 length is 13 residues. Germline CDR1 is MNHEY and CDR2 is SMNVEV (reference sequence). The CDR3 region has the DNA TGTGCCAGCGGCCGGGACAAATGGGAGACCCAGTACTTC. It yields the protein CASGRDKWETQYF.

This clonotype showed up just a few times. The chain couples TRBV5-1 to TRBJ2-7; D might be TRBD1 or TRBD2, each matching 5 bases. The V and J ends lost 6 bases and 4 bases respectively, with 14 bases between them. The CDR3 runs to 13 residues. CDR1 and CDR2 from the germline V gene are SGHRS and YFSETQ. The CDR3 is CASKGVEGYEQYF. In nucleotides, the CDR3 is TGCGCCAGCAAAGGGGTCGAGGGATACGAGCAGTACTTC.

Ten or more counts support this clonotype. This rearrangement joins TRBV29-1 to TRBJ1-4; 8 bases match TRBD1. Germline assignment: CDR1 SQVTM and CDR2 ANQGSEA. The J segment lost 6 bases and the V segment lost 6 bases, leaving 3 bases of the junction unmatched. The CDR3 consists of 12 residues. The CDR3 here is CSVETGDEKLFF. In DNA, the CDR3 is TGCAGCGTGGAGACAGGGGATGAAAAACTGTTTTTT.

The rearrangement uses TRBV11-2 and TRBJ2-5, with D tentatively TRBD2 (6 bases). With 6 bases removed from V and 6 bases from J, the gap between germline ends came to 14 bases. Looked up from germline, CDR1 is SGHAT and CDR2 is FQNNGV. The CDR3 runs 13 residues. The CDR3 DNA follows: TGTGCCAGCAGGCCCCCCGGGGGTCAGACCCAGTACTTC. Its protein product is CASRPPGGQTQYF. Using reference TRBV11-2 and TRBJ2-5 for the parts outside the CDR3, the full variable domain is EAGVAQSPRYKIIEKRQSVAFWCNPISGHATLYWYQQILGQGPKLLIQFQNNGVVDDSQLPKDRFSAERLKGVDSTLKIQPAKLEDSAVYLCASRPPGGQTQYFGPGTRLLVL.

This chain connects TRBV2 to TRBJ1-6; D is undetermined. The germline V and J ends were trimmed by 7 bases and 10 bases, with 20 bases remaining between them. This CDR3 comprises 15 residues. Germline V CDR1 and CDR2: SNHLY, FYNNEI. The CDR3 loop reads CASNRLAHAQSPLHF. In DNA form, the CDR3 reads TGTGCCAGCAATCGGCTAGCCCACGCTCAATCACCCCTCCACTTT.

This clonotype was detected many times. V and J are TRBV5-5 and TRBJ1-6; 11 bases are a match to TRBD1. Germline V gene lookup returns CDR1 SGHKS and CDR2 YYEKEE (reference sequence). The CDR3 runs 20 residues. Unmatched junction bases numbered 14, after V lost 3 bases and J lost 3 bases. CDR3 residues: CASSWRRPGQGEFYNSPLHF. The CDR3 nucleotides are TGTGCCAGCAGCTGGAGACGCCCGGGACAGGGGGAATTCTATAATTCACCCCTCCACTTT.

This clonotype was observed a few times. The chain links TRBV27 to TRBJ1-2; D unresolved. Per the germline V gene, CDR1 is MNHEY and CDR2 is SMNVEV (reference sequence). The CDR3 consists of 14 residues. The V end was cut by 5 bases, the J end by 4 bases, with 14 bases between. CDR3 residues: CASSTQTGSYGYTF. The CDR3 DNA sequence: TGTGCCAGCAGTACTCAAACCGGTAGCTATGGCTACACCTTC.

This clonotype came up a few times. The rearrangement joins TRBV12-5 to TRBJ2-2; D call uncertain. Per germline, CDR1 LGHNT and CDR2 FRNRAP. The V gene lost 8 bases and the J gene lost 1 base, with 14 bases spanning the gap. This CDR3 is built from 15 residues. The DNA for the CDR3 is TGTGCTAGTAGCAAACCCGCAGGGAACACCGGGGAGCTGTTTTTT. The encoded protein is CASSKPAGNTGELFF.